The clone carrying this T cell receptor beta chain was observed at least ten times. These data originate in a study of T cells in Graves' hyperthyroidism and ophthalmopathy. It was 8 to 10 ml of fresh peripheral blood that supplied the PBMCs. From RNA transcripts, TCR beta CDR3 regions were amplified. The HTBI set primed first-round TCR CDR3 RT-PCR. TCRdb used MiXCR to reprocess the multiplex PCR reads, holding one entry per CDR3 protein. The sample shows around 200,000 distinct CDR3 sequences, about 15% of them seen only once. The CDR3 spans 14 residues. The V end lost 0 bases, the J end lost 7 bases, and 13 bases lay between the germline ends. Germline V gene data show CDR1 as LNHNV and CDR2 as YYDKDF (reference sequence).

The receptor comes from a woman between 45 and 65 years old with Graves' hyperthyroidism. The sample taken for sequencing was blood. The V gene is TRBV15, the J gene TRBJ2-7; no firm D call. The CDR3 nucleotides read TGTGCCACCAGCAGAGATAAGGATCTGGGGGAGCAGTACTTC. It is translated as CATSRDKDLGEQYF.